These T cell receptor beta chains were read from a single sample in a study of blood T cell repertoires in COVID-19. Generated by immunoSEQ multiplex PCR, the TCRdb table keeps only in-frame clones and is missing some. The sample includes 400,000 to 500,000 clones, roughly 90% of them seen just once. Sequencing was performed on PBMCs or T cells enriched from blood (not recorded which). The receptors shown here come from a woman between 18 and 30 years old who had been exposed to COVID-19. The CDR3 runs from the conserved cysteine through the conserved F or W. Each record gives: V gene, CDR3 protein.

TRBV18,CASSFQDRENTEAFF
TRBV29-1,CSVARDKPADTQYF
TRBV5-4,CASSGASAFQETQYF
TRBV19,CASRGAGTGITDTQYF
TRBV6-5,CASSKLAGGPGEQYF
TRBV5-4,CASSLGLAGAYEQYF
TRBV7-8,CASSLARQGNQQYF
TRBV18,CASSGQSGDEQFF
TRBV7-3,CASSPSSRTSTYEQYF
TRBV21-1,CASTLGPQHF
TRBV4-3,CASSQDRGETTYEQYF
TRBV2,CASRRGQWTQYF
TRBV2,CASSIISFGSNQPQHF
TRBV6-5,CASTQGHSGNTIYF
TRBV27,CASNSVPPSGRGYEQFF
TRBV28,CASKTLRTLAVYGYTF
TRBV6-5,CASSRLNYEQYF
TRBV9,CASSVDPSSGNTIYF
TRBV2,CASSARGPGGTQYF
TRBV10-3,CAISGGGADNEQFF